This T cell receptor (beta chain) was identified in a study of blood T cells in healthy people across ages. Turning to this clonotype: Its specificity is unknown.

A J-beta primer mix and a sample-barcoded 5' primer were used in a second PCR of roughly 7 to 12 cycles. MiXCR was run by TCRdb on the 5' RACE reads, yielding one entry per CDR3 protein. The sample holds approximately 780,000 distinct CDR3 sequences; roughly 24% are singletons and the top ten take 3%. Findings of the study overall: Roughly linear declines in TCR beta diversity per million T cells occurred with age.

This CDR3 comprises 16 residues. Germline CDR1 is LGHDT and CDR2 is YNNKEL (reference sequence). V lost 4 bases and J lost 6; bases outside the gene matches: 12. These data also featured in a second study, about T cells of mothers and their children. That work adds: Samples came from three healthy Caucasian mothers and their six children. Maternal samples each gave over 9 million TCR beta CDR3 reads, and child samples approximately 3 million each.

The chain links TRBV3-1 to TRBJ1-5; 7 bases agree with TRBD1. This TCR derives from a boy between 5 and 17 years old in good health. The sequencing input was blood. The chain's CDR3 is CASSRGGQGVGQPQHF. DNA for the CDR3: TGTGCCAGCAGCCGCGGGGGGCAGGGGGTCGGTCAGCCCCAGCATTTT.